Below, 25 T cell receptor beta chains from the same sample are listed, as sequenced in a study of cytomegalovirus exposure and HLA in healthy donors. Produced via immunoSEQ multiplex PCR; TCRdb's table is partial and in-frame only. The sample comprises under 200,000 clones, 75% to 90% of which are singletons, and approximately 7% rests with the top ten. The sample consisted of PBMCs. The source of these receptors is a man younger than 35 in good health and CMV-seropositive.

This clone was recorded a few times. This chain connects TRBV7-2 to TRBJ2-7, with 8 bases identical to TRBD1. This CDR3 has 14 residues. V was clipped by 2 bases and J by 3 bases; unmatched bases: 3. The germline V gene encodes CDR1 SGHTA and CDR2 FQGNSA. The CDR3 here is CASSLSGQGYEQYF. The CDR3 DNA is TGTGCCAGCAGCTTAAGTGGACAGGGCTACGAGCAGTACTTC.

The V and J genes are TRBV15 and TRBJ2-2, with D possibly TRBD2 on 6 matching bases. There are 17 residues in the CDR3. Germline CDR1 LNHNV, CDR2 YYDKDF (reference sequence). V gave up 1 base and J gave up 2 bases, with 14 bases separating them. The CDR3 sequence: CATSRVVGAGNTGELFF. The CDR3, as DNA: TGTGCCACCAGCAGAGTGGTCGGGGCGGGAAACACCGGGGAGCTGTTTTTT.

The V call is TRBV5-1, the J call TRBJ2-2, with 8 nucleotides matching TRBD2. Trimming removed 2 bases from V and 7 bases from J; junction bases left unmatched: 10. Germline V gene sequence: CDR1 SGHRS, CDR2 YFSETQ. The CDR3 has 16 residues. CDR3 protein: CASSLTAGEIGGELFF. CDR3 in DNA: TGCGCCAGCAGCTTAACAGCGGGAGAGATTGGCGGGGAGCTGTTTTTT.

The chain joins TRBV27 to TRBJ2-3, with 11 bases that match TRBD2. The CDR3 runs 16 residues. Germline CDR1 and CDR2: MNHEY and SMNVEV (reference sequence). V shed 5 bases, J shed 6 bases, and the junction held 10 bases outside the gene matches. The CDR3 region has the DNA TGTGCCAGCAGTGCCCAACTAGCGGGAGTCTCCGATACGCAGTATTTT. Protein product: CASSAQLAGVSDTQYF.

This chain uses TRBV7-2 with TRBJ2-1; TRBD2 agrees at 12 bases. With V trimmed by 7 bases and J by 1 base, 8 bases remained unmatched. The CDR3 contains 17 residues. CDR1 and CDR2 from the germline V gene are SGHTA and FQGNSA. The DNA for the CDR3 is TGTGCCAGCACCACCGGGACTAGCGGGTGGTCCTACAATGAGCAGTTCTTC. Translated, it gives CASTTGTSGWSYNEQFF.

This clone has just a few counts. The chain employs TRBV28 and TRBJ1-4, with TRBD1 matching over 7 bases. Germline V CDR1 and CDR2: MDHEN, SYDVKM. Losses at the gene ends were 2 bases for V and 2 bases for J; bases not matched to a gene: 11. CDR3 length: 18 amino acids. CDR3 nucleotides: TGTGCCAGCAGTTTAAGGGGGCAGGGGAGGTGGACTAATGAAAAACTGTTTTTT. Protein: CASSLRGQGRWTNEKLFF.

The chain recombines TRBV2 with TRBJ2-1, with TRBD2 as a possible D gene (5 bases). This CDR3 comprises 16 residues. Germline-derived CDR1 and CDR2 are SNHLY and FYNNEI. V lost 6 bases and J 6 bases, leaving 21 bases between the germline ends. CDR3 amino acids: CASRPFVGLASNEQFF. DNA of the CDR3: TGTGCCAGCAGGCCATTCGTGGGCCTAGCTTCCAATGAGCAGTTCTTC.

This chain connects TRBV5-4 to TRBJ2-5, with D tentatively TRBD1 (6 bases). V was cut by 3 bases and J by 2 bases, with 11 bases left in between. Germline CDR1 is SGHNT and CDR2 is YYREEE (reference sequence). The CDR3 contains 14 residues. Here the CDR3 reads CASSYGQIQETQYF. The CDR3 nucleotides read TGTGCCAGCAGCTACGGACAGATACAAGAGACCCAGTACTTC. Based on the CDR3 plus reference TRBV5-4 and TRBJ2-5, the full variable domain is ETGVTQSPTHLIKTRGQQVTLRCSSQSGHNTVSWYQQALGQGPQFIFQYYREEENGRGNFPPRFSGLQFPNYSSELNVNALELDDSALYLCASSYGQIQETQYFGPGTRLLVL.

CDR3 loop: CATSRTSGGLAKNIQYF. CDR3 DNA: TGTGCCACCAGCAGGACTAGCGGTGGGCTAGCCAAAAACATTCAGTACTTC. V is TRBV15 and J is TRBJ2-4; the match to TRBD2 covers 9 bases. V shed 3 bases, J shed 0 bases, and the junction held 6 bases outside the gene matches. The germline V gene has CDR1 LNHNV and CDR2 YYDKDF (reference sequence). There are 17 residues in the CDR3.

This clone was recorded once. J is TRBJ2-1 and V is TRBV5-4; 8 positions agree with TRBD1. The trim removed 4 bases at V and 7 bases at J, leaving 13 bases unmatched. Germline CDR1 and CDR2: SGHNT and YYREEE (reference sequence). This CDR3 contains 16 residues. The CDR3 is CASSPAGDRRINEQFF. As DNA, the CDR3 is TGTGCCAGCAGCCCCGCCGGGGACAGGAGAATTAATGAGCAGTTCTTC. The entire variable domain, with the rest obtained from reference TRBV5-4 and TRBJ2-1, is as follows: ETGVTQSPTHLIKTRGQQVTLRCSSQSGHNTVSWYQQALGQGPQFIFQYYREEENGRGNFPPRFSGLQFPNYSSELNVNALELDDSALYLCASSPAGDRRINEQFFGPGTRLTVL.

CDR3 DNA sequence: TGTGCCAGCAGCTCCGGACTAGCGGGAGGGTATGAGCAGTTCTTC. Amino acids: CASSSGLAGGYEQFF. The chain uses TRBV7-3 and TRBJ2-1, with 15 bases matching TRBD2. V dropped 4 bases and J dropped 8; count of bases not matched to a gene: 3. Germline V gives CDR1 SGHTA, CDR2 FQGTGA. The CDR3 extends over 15 amino acids.

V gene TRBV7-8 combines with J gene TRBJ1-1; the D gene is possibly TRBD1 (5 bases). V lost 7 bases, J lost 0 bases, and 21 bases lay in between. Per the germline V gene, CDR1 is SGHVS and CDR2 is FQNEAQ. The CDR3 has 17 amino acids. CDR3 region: CASTRQLQRMLNTEAFF. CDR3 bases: TGTGCCAGCACCCGACAGCTGCAGCGCATGCTGAACACTGAAGCTTTCTTT.

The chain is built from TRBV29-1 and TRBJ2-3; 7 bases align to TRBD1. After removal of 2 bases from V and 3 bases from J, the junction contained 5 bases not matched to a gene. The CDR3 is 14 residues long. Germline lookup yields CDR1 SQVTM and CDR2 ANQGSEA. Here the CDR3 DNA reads TGCAGCGTTGAACGTGGCAGGGGGACAGATACGCAGTATTTT. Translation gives CSVERGRGTDTQYF.

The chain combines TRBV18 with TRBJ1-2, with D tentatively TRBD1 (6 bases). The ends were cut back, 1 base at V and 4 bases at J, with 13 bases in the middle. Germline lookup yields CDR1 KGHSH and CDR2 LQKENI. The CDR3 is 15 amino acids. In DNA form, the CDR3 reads TGTGCCAGCTCACCACAAACAGGGTACGCCTATGGCTACACCTTC. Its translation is CASSPQTGYAYGYTF.

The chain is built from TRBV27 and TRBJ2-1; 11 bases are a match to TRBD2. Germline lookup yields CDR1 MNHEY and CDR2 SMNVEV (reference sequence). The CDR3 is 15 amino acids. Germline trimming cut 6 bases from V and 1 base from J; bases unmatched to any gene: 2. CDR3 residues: CASSSSGRSYNEQFF. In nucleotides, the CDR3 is TGTGCCAGCAGCTCTAGCGGGAGGTCCTACAATGAGCAGTTCTTC.

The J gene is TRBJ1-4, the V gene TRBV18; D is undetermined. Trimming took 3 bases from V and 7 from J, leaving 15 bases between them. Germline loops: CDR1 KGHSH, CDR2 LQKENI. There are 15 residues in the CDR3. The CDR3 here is CASSPAGDRSEKLFF. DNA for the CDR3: TGTGCCAGCTCACCGGCAGGTGATAGATCTGAAAAACTGTTTTTT.

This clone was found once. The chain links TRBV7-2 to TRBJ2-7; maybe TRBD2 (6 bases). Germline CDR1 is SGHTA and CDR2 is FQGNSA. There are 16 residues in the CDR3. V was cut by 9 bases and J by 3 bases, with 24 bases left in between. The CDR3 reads CASKKMGGSSLYEQYF. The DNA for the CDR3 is TGTGCCAGTAAAAAGATGGGGGGTAGCAGCCTCTACGAGCAGTACTTC. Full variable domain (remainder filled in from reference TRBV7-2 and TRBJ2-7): GAGVSQSPSNKVTEKGKDVELRCDPISGHTALYWYRQSLGQGLEFLIYFQGNSAPDKSGLPSDRFSAERTGGSVSTLTIQRTQQEDSAVYLCASKKMGGSSLYEQYFGPGTRLTVT.

The CDR3 spells CASSQDRTGPTSGNTIYF. For the CDR3, the DNA is TGCGCCAGCAGCCAAGATCGGACAGGCCCGACCTCTGGAAACACCATATATTTT. The chain carries TRBV4-3 and TRBJ1-3; 7 nucleotides align to TRBD1. After removal of 0 bases from V and 0 bases from J, the junction contained 8 bases not matched to a gene. The CDR3 is made up of 18 amino acids. Germline-derived CDR1 and CDR2 are LGHNA and YSLEER.

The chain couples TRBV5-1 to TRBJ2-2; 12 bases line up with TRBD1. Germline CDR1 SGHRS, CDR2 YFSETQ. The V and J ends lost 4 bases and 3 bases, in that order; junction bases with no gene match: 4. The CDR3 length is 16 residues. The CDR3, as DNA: TGCGCCAGCAGCGGGGACAGGGGGCTGGACACCGGGGAGCTGTTTTTT. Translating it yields CASSGDRGLDTGELFF.

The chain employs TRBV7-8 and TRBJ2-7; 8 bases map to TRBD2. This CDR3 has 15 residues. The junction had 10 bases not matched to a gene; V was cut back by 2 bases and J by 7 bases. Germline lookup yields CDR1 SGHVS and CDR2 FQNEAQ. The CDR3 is CASSLPLAVVGEQYF. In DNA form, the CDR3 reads TGTGCCAGCAGCTTACCACTAGCGGTTGTGGGGGAGCAGTACTTC.

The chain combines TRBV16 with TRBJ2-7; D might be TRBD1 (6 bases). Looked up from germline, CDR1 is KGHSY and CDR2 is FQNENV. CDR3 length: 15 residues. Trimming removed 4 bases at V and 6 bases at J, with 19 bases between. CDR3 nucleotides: TGTGCCAGCAGCCGAAGTACAGGGAACGGCGGCGAGCAGTACTTC. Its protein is CASSRSTGNGGEQYF.

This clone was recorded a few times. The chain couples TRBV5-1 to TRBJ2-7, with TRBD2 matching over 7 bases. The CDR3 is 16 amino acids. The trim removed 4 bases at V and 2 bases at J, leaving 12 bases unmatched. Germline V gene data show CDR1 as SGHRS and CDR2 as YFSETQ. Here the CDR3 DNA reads TGCGCCAGCAGCCTTTTTGCGGGAGAGGTGACCTACGAGCAGTACTTC. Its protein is CASSLFAGEVTYEQYF. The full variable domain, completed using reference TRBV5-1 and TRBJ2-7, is KAGVTQTPRYLIKTRGQQVTLSCSPISGHRSVSWYQQTPGQGLQFLFEYFSETQRNKGNFPGRFSGRQFSNSRSEMNVSTLELGDSALYLCASSLFAGEVTYEQYFGPGTRLTVT.

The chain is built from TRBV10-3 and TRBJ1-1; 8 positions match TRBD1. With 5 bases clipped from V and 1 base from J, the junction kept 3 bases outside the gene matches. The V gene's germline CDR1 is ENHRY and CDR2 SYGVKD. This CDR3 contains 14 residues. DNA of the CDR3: TGTGCCATCAGTTACGGACAGGGGAACACTGAAGCTTTCTTT. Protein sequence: CAISYGQGNTEAFF.

The CDR3: CASSQGAGDHYEQYF. The CDR3 DNA reads as TGTGCCAGCAGCCAAGGAGCGGGAGACCACTACGAGCAGTACTTC. This sequence joins TRBV7-2 and TRBJ2-7; TRBD2 aligns across 8 bases. Germline V gene lookup returns CDR1 SGHTA and CDR2 FQGNSA. V lost 5 bases and J lost 3; bases outside the gene matches: 9. The CDR3 spans 15 residues.

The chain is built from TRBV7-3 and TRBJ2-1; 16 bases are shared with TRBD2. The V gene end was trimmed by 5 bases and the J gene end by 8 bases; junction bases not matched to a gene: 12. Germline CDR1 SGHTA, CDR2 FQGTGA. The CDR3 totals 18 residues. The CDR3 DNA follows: TGTGCCAGCAGCGCCTCAATGGGACTAGCGGGAGGGAGGGATGAGCAGTTCTTC. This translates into CASSASMGLAGGRDEQFF.